The text below deals with one T cell receptor (beta chain). Its antigen is unidentified. A junction end diverges from the germline sequence, so it may reflect a read error. Diagnosis relied on clinical symptoms, serum thyroxine and TRAb, thyroid ultrasound and orbital computed tomography. Regions amplified from RNA transcripts were the TCR beta CDR3 regions. HTBI primers were used for first-round RT-PCR of the TCR CDR3. Via MiXCR, TCRdb re-called the multiplex PCR reads, giving one row per CDR3 protein. Of 300,000 to 350,000 distinct CDR3 sequences in the sample, 15% to 20% were seen once. This record belongs to a study of T cells in Graves' hyperthyroidism and ophthalmopathy. Findings and limits, study-wide: Ophthalmopathy got predicted by the model a median roughly 6.1 months before its onset.

Germline V lookup: CDR1 MGHRA, CDR2 YSYEKL. The CDR3 is 15 residues long. The source is a man in his thirties or forties with Graves' hyperthyroidism. Material: blood. The chain recombines TRBV4-1 with TRBJ1-5, with D possibly TRBD1 on 6 matching bases. CDR3 sequence (DNA): TGCGCCAGCAGCCAGTACAGGGTGGGGAATCAGCCCCCGCATTTT. Its translation is CASSQYRVGNQPPHF.